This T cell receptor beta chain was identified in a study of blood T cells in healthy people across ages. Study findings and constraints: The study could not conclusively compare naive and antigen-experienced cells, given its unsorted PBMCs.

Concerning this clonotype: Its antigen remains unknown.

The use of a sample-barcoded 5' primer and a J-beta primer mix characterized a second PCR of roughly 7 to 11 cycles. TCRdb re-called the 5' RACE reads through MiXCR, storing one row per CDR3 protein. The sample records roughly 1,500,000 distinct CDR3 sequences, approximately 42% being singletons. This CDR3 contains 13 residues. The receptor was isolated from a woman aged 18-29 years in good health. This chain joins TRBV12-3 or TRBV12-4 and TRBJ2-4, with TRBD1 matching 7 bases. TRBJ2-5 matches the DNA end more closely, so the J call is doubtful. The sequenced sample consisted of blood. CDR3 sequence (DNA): TGTGCCAGCAGTAACAGGGGTCTGGAGACCCAGTACTTC. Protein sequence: CASSNRGLETQYF.